This T cell receptor (beta chain) is drawn from a study of identical twins (dated by TCRdb to the mid-2010s). Regarding the research as a whole: TCR alpha and beta repertoires from monozygotic twins, unrelated adults of various ages and cord blood were deep-sequenced to test whether fetal clonotypes persist. To rule out contamination, replicate twin experiments were performed at different times with different library preparation protocols.

Every donor was a healthy Caucasian. Three pairs of female monozygotic twins, all aged 18 to 29 years, were included in the twin cohort. Peripheral blood mononuclear cells were the source from which RNA for the TCR libraries was isolated. This clonotype was observed a handful of times. This receptor's antigen is unknown. No much larger clone exists at a distance of one base, and base qualities are not known. CDR1 and CDR2, looked up from the germline V gene, are SQVTM and ANQGSEA. V is pared back by 3 bases and J by 9 bases, with 12 bases lying between the germline termini. The CDR3 holds 12 amino acids from the cysteine to the phenylalanine. Of the read, only the CDR3 DNA is kept; its 36 bases are in frame from base 1. Libraries were prepared through 5' RACE. TCRdb lists the instrument as Illumina HiSeq 2000. Template switching added a universal primer binding site, and the final cDNA carried a unique molecular identifier that allowed TCR cDNA molecules to be counted accurately. Specific primers in the conserved constant-segment region were used to synthesize first-strand cDNA for the TCR alpha and beta chains. Each cDNA library was double barcoded, with a SMART-Mk sample barcode plus Illumina barcodes, to control for contamination. TruSeq adapter sequences along with Illumina sample barcodes were introduced in two successive PCR steps. TCR alpha and beta cDNA libraries were sequenced on the Illumina HiSeq platform with custom primers. In the authors' own workflow: MiGEC was used to process raw reads and extract unique molecular identifiers, and MiXCR was used to find CDR3 positions. Recombination models were inferred per individual with the repgenHMM and IGoR tools using an EM algorithm. The tcR package in R was used for shared clonotype analysis, with sharing normalized by the product of cloneset sizes. To study raw recombination without the effects of thymic and clonal selection, out-of-frame nonproductive sequences were analyzed. TCRdb reprocessing: public reads trimmed at Q25 with fastp, clones called with MiXCR, in-frame beta chains kept. Under each unique CDR3 protein, matching rows form one entry showing the most common genes and DNA. TCRdb, rather than the study authors, made the V and J calls. Within this sample are 570,000 or so distinct CDR3 sequences, with roughly 9.9% of them counted one time only. Together, the top ten hold roughly 3.2% of the sample.

Results and caveats for the whole study, not just this receptor: Abundant cord blood beta clonotypes had fewer insertions, young adult naive repertoires showed a similar but weaker trend, and memory repertoires showed no such trend. A weaker excess of twin sharing was found in beta out-of-frame sequences because the signal-to-noise ratio was lowered by fewer shared sequences. Compared with coincidental sharing between unrelated individuals, out-of-frame TCR alpha sequences shared between twins showed an excess of sequences with low generation probability. Zero-insertion analyses could be partly confounded by invariant T cells such as MAIT and iNKT, although diverse VJ usage argued against such confounding for most clonotypes. Recombination models systematically underestimated out-of-frame TCR alpha sharing in monozygotic twins but agreed with sharing between unrelated individuals. Conclusions relied on cross-sectional statistical analysis, since the same donors could not be followed over many years.

The same data also contributed to another study, on yellow fever vaccine responses in identical twins. Per that second paper: The authors reported that the T cell response to vaccination in identical twins appeared partly convergent and partly personalized. The study precisely tracked vaccine-responding T cell clones in identical twins.

The receptor chain draws on TRBV29-1 and TRBJ2-1; TRBD2 could be the D gene, as 6 bases match. The TCR was taken from a woman aged 18-29 years in good health. The sample comprised PBMCs. The DNA sequence reads TGCAGCGTTGAGCCACTAGCAGTTGAGCAGTTCTTC. It codes for CSVEPLAVEQFF.